This passage covers 4 T cell receptor beta chains from one sample sequenced in a study of post-analysis software for immune sequencing data (dated by TCRdb to the mid-2010s). On the study overall, not on this receptor specifically: A handful of TRBV segments, including TRBV5-6, TRBV5-1 and TRBV20-1, were significantly more frequent in patients than controls.

To prepare the library, PCR was applied. The reads were generated on an Illumina HiSeq 2500. To reduce PCR and sequencing biases, unique molecular identifiers were incorporated into the TCR beta cDNA libraries. TCRdb trimmed public reads at Q25 via fastp, called clones via MiXCR and kept in-frame beta chains. For every CDR3 protein sequence, its rows merge into one entry that carries the most common genes and DNA. This sample is represented by 450,000 or so distinct CDR3 sequences; roughly 45% of them were singletons. Of the sample, around 10% is held by the ten largest clones. These receptors lack a known antigen. Sample: blood. The receptors were gathered from a girl aged 10 to 17 with multiple sclerosis.

This clonotype was seen many times. The CDR3 DNA reads TGTGCCAGCAGCGTAGCCTTAGGGCTAAACTACGAGCAGTACTTC. It yields the protein CASSVALGLNYEQYF. This chain connects TRBV9 to TRBJ2-7; D unclear. V dropped 0 bases and J dropped 3 bases, with 13 bases sitting between them. CDR3 length: 15 amino acids. CDR1 and CDR2 (germline): SGDLS, YYNGEE. The whole variable domain, remainder taken from reference TRBV9 and TRBJ2-7, is DSGVTQTPKHLITATGQRVTLRCSPRSGDLSVYWYQQSLDQGLQFLIQYYNGEERAKGNILERFSAQQFPDLHSELNLSSLELGDSALYFCASSVALGLNYEQYFGPGTRLTVT.

Only a few counts were recorded for this clonotype. DNA for the CDR3: TGTGCCAGCAGCTTAATGTTGGGAGGGATTAGTCGTGGCTACACCTTC. Translation gives CASSLMLGGISRGYTF. The chain has TRBV7-9 and TRBJ1-2; the D is unclear. The V end was cut by 2 bases, the J end by 7 bases, with 20 bases between. The V gene's germline CDR1 is SEHNR and CDR2 FQNEAQ (reference sequence). This CDR3 spans 16 amino acids.

The chain combines TRBV7-9 with TRBJ2-1, with 10 bases lining up with TRBD1. CDR3 length: 16 amino acids. Germline V gene data show CDR1 as SEHNR and CDR2 as FQNEAQ (reference sequence). V was pared by 5 bases and J by 7 bases, with 11 bases of the junction left unmatched. This CDR3 reads CASSLLTGGTGNEQFF. In DNA, the CDR3 is TGTGCCAGCAGCCTCCTGACAGGGGGCACGGGGAATGAGCAGTTCTTC.

V is TRBV6-2 or TRBV6-3 and J is TRBJ2-1; D is perhaps TRBD2 (5 bases). CDR3 size: 16 residues. Trimming pared 0 bases from V and 10 bases from J, leaving 19 bases between. In germline, CDR1 is MNHEY, CDR2 SVGEGT. CDR3 in amino acids: CASSYSKDSLEYEQFF. The CDR3 DNA is TGTGCCAGCAGTTACTCGAAGGACTCCCTAGAGTACGAGCAGTTCTTC.